This is a list of T cell receptor beta chains from one sample in a study of blood T cell repertoires in COVID-19. Assay: immunoSEQ multiplex PCR; the TCRdb copy retains only in-frame clones and omits some. The sample lists 250,000 or so clones, 89% occurring once. Sequencing input: peripheral blood. The receptors originated from a woman between 35 and 50 years old who had recovered from COVID-19. The CDR3 runs from the conserved cysteine through the conserved F or W. A D gene is named only where the DNA matches it firmly. Size is stated for part of the rows, as once, few or many counts, or as a class when the clone is expanded.

J,size,V,D,CDR3,DNA
TRBJ2-1,NA,TRBV9,TRBD2,CASSVGGSGSASRGLNEQFF,TGTGCCAGCAGCGTAGGGGGTAGCGGGAGCGCCAGTCGGGGCCTTAATGAGCAGTTCTTC
TRBJ2-2,once,TRBV24-1,TRBD1,CATTKTGSTGELFF,TGTGCCACCACTAAGACAGGGAGCACCGGGGAGCTGTTTTTT
TRBJ2-1,NA,TRBV7-9,TRBD2,CASRPTSGSLQEQFF,TGTGCCAGCAGACCCACTAGCGGGAGCCTTCAAGAGCAGTTCTTC
TRBJ2-5,NA,TRBV4-1,TRBD1,CASSPDRGETQYF,TGCGCCAGCAGCCCGGACAGGGGCGAGACCCAGTACTTC
TRBJ1-2,NA,TRBV24-1,NA,CATSDYRVGYTF,TGTGCCACCAGTGATTACAGGGTTGGCTACACCTTC
TRBJ2-1,few,TRBV6-2/TRBV6-3,TRBD2,CASSLRTGLAHEQFF,TGTGCCAGCAGTCTTCGAACGGGACTAGCACATGAGCAGTTCTTC
TRBJ2-2,NA,TRBV29-1,TRBD2,CSVPGLAGTGELFF,TGCAGCGTTCCCGGACTAGCGGGCACCGGGGAGCTGTTTTTT
TRBJ2-1,NA,TRBV9,TRBD1,CASSIHPRGHEQFF,TGTGCCAGCAGCATCCATCCAAGGGGGCACGAGCAGTTCTTC
TRBJ1-1,NA,TRBV9,NA,CASSEGGNTEAFF,TGTGCCAGCAGTGAAGGGGGGAACACTGAAGCTTTCTTT
TRBJ1-3,NA,TRBV19,NA,CASSIDQGSSGNTIYF,TGTGCCAGTAGTATAGATCAGGGGAGCTCTGGAAACACCATATATTTT
TRBJ2-5,NA,TRBV11-3,TRBD2,CASSLRLAGQETQYF,TGTGCCAGCAGCCTAAGACTAGCGGGACAAGAGACCCAGTACTTC
TRBJ1-1,NA,TRBV10-3,NA,CAISLTGTEAFF,TGTGCCATCAGCCTGACAGGCACTGAAGCTTTCTTT
TRBJ2-7,NA,TRBV3-1/TRBV3-2,TRBD1,CASSQAGQGVVEQYF,TGTGCCAGCAGCCAAGCCGGACAGGGGGTGGTCGAGCAGTACTTC
TRBJ2-7,NA,TRBV2,NA,CASSELSGTYEQYF,TGTGCCAGCAGCGAATTATCCGGGACCTACGAGCAGTACTTC
TRBJ2-5,NA,TRBV7-9,NA,CASSLRQAYQETQYF,TGTGCCAGCAGCTTAAGGCAGGCTTACCAAGAGACCCAGTACTTC
TRBJ2-7,NA,TRBV5-4,NA,CASSIHVGAEQYF,TGTGCCAGCAGCATTCATGTGGGGGCGGAGCAGTACTTC
TRBJ1-5,once,TRBV30,NA,CAWRQNSNQPQHF,TGTGCCTGGAGGCAGAATAGCAATCAGCCCCAGCATTTT
TRBJ1-1,NA,TRBV7-9,NA,CASSPYDGGNTEAFF,TGTGCCAGCAGCCCATACGACGGAGGGAACACTGAAGCTTTCTTT
TRBJ1-1,NA,TRBV28,TRBD1,CASSPGQGPNGAFF,TGTGCCAGCAGCCCAGGACAGGGTCCAAATGGAGCTTTCTTT
TRBJ1-1,NA,TRBV6-5,TRBD1,CASSRTGIDTEAFF,TGTGCCAGCAGCCGGACAGGGATCGACACTGAAGCTTTCTTT
TRBJ1-1,NA,TRBV5-4,TRBD1,CASSRDRDTEAFF,TGTGCCAGCAGCAGGGACAGGGACACTGAAGCTTTCTTT
TRBJ2-2,once,TRBV2,TRBD1,CASGSRDRGPSGELFF,TGTGCCAGCGGTAGCCGGGACAGGGGGCCGTCCGGGGAGCTGTTTTTT
TRBJ2-2,NA,TRBV3-1/TRBV3-2,TRBD2,CASSSTSGRVTNTGELFF,TGTGCCAGCAGTTCCACTAGCGGGAGGGTTACGAACACCGGGGAGCTGTTTTTT
TRBJ2-5,NA,TRBV5-8,TRBD2,CASSRTSGSSETQYF,TGTGCCAGCAGCAGGACTAGCGGGAGTTCAGAGACCCAGTACTTC
TRBJ1-1,NA,TRBV25-1,NA,CASSEFIGGGTEAFF,TGTGCCAGCAGTGAATTCATAGGGGGGGGGACTGAAGCTTTCTTT
TRBJ2-3,NA,TRBV25-1,TRBD1,CASSEWGQGRVTDTQYF,TGTGCCAGCAGTGAATGGGGACAGGGGAGGGTCACAGATACGCAGTATTTT
TRBJ1-1,NA,TRBV11-2,NA,CASSYLGTTEAFF,TGTGCCAGCAGCTATCTGGGCACCACTGAAGCTTTCTTT
TRBJ2-5,few,TRBV7-2,TRBD2,CASSRGLAGVWETQYF,TGTGCCAGCAGCAGGGGACTAGCGGGAGTATGGGAGACCCAGTACTTC
TRBJ1-1,NA,TRBV29-1,NA,CSVGSGAGTEAFF,TGCAGCGTTGGAAGCGGGGCCGGGACTGAAGCTTTCTTT
TRBJ1-1,NA,TRBV18,TRBD1,CASSLGQGGANTEAFF,TGTGCCAGCTCACTGGGACAGGGGGGAGCGAACACTGAAGCTTTCTTT
TRBJ2-1,NA,TRBV15,NA,CATSREATSYNEQFF,TGTGCCACCAGCAGAGAGGCAACCTCCTACAATGAGCAGTTCTTC
TRBJ2-5,NA,TRBV10-3,NA,CAIREEGVRGTQYF,TGTGCCATCAGGGAAGAGGGGGTCAGGGGGACCCAGTACTTC
TRBJ2-2,NA,TRBV11-3,NA,CASSGPRSGLAFGELFF,TGTGCCAGCAGCGGCCCAAGAAGCGGTTTAGCCTTCGGGGAGCTGTTTTTT
TRBJ2-1,NA,TRBV24-1,NA,CATRSPEGAGEQFF,TGTGCCACCAGGAGCCCGGAGGGCGCGGGTGAGCAGTTCTTC
TRBJ1-1,NA,TRBV6-5,NA,CASSHRTHTEAFF,TGTGCCAGCAGCCACAGGACCCACACTGAAGCTTTCTTT
TRBJ2-5,NA,TRBV7-9,TRBD1,CASSGQAETQYF,TGTGCCAGCAGCGGACAGGCGGAGACCCAGTACTTC
TRBJ2-1,NA,TRBV13,TRBD2,CASSFPLWSSGNPWLSYNEQFF,TGTGCCAGCAGCTTCCCCTTATGGTCTAGCGGGAATCCGTGGCTTTCCTACAATGAGCAGTTCTTC
TRBJ2-1,NA,TRBV19,TRBD2,CASSVRTSGGGNEQFF,TGTGCCAGTAGTGTCCGGACTAGCGGAGGGGGGAATGAGCAGTTCTTC
TRBJ2-5,NA,TRBV10-3,TRBD1,CASRNRDSSQETQYF,TGTGCCAGCAGGAACCGGGACAGCAGTCAAGAGACCCAGTACTTC
TRBJ1-4,NA,TRBV2,NA,CASSDRQQDEKLFF,TGTGCCAGCAGTGACCGACAGCAAGATGAAAAACTGTTTTTT
TRBJ2-7,NA,TRBV18,TRBD1,CASSPGTGSEQYF,TGTGCCAGCTCACCCGGGACAGGGTCCGAGCAGTACTTC
TRBJ2-2,NA,TRBV11-3,NA,CASAGQTNTGELFF,TGTGCCAGTGCGGGACAGACGAACACCGGGGAGCTGTTTTTT